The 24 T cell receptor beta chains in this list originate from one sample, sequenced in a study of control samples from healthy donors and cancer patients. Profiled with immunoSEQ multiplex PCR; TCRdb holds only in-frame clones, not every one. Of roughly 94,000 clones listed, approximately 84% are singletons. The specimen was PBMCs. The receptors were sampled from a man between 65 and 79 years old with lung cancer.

The CDR3 spells CAWSVLGGTGNTIYF. The CDR3 nucleotides are TGTGCCTGGAGTGTACTGGGAGGGACTGGAAACACCATATATTTT. The chain carries TRBV30 and TRBJ1-3; D gene uncertain. Trimming took off 0 bases at V and 2 bases at J, with 11 bases between the two ends. This CDR3 region has 15 residues. Germline loops: CDR1 GTSNPN, CDR2 SVGIG (reference sequence).

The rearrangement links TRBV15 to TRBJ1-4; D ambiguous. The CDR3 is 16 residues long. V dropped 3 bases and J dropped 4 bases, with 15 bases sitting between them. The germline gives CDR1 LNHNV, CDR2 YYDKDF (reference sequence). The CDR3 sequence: CATSSGSAVGNEKLFF. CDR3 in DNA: TGTGCCACCAGCAGCGGGTCTGCCGTCGGTAATGAAAAACTGTTTTTT.

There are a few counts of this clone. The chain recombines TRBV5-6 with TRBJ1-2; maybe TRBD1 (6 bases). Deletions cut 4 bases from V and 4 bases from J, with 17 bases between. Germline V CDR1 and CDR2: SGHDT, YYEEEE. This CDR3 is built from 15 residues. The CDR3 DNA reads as TGTGCCAGCAGCGATGGACCTGGGGGGGCCTATGGCTACACCTTC. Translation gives CASSDGPGGAYGYTF.

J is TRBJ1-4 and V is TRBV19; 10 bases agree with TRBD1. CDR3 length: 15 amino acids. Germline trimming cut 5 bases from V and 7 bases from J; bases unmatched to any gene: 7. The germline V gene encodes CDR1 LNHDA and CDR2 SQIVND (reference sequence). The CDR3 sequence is CASSAPGQGSEKLFF. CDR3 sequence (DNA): TGTGCCAGTAGTGCGCCGGGACAGGGGAGTGAAAAACTGTTTTTT.

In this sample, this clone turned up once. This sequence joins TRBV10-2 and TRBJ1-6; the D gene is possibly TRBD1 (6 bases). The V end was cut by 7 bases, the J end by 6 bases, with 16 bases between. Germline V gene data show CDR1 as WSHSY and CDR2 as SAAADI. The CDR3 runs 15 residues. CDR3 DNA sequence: TGCGCCAGCAAAGGGCCAGGGGCCGGTAATTCACCCCTCCACTTT. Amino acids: CASKGPGAGNSPLHF.

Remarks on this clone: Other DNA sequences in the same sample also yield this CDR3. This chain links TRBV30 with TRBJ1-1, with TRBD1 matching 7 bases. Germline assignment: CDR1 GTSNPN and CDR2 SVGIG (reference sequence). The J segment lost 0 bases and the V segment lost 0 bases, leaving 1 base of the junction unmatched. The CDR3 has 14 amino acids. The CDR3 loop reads CAWSVGTVNTEAFF. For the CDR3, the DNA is TGTGCCTGGAGTGTTGGGACAGTGAACACTGAAGCTTTCTTT.

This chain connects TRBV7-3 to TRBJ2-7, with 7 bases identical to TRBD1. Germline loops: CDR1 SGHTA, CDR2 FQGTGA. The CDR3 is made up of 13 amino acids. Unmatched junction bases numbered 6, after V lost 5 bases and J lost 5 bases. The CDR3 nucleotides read TGTGCCAGCAGCCGATACAGGGGAGACGAGCAGTACTTC. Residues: CASSRYRGDEQYF.

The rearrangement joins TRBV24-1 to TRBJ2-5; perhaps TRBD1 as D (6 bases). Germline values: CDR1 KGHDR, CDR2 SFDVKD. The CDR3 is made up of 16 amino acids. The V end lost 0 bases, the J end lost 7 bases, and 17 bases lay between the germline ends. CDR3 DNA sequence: TGTGCCACCAGTGATTTGTCACAGGGTCCGGTTGCGACCCAGTACTTC. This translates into CATSDLSQGPVATQYF.

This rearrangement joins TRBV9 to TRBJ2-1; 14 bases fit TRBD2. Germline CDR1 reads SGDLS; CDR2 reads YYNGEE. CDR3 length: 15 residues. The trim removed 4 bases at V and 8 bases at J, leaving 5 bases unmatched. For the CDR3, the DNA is TGTGCCAGCAGCCTCGGGACTAGCGGGGGTTATGAGCAGTTCTTC. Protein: CASSLGTSGGYEQFF.

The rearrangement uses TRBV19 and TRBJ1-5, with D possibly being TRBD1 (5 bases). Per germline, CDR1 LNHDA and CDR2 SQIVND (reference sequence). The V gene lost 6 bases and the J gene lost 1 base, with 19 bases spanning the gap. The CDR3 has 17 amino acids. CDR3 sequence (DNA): TGTGCCAGTAGCTACTTGACAGCCCCAAGGAGCAATCAGCCCCAGCATTTT. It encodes CASSYLTAPRSNQPQHF.

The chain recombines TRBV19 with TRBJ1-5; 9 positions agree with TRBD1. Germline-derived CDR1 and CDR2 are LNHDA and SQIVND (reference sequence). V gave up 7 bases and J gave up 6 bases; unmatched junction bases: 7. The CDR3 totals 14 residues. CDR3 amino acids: CASTDRGLGQPQHF. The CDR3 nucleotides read TGTGCCAGTACGGACAGGGGCCTGGGTCAGCCCCAGCATTTT.

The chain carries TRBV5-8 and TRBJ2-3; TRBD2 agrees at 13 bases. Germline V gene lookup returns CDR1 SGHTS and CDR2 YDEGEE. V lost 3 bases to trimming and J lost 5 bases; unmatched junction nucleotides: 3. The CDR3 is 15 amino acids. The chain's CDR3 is CASSSWTSGGDTQYF. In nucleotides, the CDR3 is TGTGCCAGCAGCTCCTGGACTAGCGGGGGAGATACGCAGTATTTT.

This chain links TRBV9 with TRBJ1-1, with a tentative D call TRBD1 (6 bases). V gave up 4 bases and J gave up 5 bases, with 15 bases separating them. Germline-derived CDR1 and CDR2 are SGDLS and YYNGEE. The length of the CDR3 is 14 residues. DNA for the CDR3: TGTGCCAGCAGCCCACCCCAGGGGCGAACTGAAGCTTTCTTT. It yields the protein CASSPPQGRTEAFF.

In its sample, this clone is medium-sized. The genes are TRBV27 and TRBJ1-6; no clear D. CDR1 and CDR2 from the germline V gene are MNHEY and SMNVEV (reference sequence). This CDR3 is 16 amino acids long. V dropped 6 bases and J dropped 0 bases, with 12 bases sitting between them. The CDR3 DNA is TGTGCCAGCAGAAAACTCCAGAGCTCCTATAATTCACCCCTCCACTTT. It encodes CASRKLQSSYNSPLHF.

As DNA, the CDR3 is TGTGCCTGGAGCGCAGGAAGGGATCAGCCCCAGCATTTT. Protein product: CAWSAGRDQPQHF. This sequence joins TRBV30 and TRBJ1-5; D call uncertain. Germline V CDR1 and CDR2: GTSNPN, SVGIG (reference sequence). Between the trimmed V and J ends, which lost 3 bases and 5 bases, there was a span of 11 bases. The CDR3 is made up of 13 amino acids.

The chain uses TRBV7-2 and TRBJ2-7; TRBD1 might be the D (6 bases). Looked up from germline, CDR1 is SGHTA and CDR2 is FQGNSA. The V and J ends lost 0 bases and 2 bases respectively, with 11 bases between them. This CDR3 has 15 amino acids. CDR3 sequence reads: CASSLARGRTYEQYF. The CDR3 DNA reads TGTGCCAGCAGCTTAGCCAGGGGAAGAACCTACGAGCAGTACTTC.

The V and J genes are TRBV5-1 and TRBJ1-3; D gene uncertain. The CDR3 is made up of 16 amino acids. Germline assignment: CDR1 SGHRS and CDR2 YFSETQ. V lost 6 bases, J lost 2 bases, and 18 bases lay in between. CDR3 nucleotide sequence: TGCGCCAGCACTTCGACCGCTGGAGGTCCTGGAAACACCATATATTTT. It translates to CASTSTAGGPGNTIYF.

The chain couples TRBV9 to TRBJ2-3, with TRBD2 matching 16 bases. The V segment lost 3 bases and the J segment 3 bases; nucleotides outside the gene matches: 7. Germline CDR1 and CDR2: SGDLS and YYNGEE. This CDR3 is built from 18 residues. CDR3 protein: CASSGSGTSGGATDTQYF. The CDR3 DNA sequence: TGTGCCAGCAGCGGGTCCGGGACTAGCGGGGGGGCGACAGATACGCAGTATTTT.

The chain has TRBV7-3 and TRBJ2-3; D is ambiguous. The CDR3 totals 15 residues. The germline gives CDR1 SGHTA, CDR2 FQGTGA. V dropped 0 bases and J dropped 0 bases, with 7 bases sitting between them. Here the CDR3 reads CASSLTPSSTDTQYF. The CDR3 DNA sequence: TGTGCCAGCAGCTTAACCCCAAGTAGCACAGATACGCAGTATTTT.

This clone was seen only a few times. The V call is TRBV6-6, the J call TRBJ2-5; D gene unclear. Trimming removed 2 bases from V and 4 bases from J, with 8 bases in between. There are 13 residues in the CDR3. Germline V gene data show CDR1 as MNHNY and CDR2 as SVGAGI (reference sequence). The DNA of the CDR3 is TGTGCCAGCAGTTACATTTCCAGAGAGACCCAGTACTTC. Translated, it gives CASSYISRETQYF.

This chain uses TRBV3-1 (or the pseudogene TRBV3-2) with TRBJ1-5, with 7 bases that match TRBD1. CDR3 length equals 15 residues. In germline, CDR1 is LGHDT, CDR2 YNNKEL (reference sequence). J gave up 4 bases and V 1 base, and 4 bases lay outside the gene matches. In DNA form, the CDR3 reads TGTGCCAGCAGCCAAGGGGGACAGAGAAATCAGCCCCAGCATTTT. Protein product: CASSQGGQRNQPQHF.

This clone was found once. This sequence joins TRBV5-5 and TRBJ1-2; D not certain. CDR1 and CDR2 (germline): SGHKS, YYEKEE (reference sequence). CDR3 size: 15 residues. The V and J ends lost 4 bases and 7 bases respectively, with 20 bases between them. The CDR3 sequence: CASSLGRASGAGYTF. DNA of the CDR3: TGTGCCAGCAGCCTTGGAAGGGCCAGCGGTGCTGGCTACACCTTC.

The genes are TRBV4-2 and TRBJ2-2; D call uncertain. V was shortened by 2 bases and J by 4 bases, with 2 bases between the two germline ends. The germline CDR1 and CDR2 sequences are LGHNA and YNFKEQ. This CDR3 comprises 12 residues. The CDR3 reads CASSQPTGELFF. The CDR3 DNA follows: TGTGCCAGCAGCCAACCCACCGGGGAGCTGTTTTTT.

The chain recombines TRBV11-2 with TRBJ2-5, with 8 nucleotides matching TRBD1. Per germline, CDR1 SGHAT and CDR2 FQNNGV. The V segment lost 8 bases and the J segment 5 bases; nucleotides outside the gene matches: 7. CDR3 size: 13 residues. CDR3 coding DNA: TGTGCCAGCCAACCACAGGGGGACGAGACCCAGTACTTC. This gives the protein CASQPQGDETQYF.